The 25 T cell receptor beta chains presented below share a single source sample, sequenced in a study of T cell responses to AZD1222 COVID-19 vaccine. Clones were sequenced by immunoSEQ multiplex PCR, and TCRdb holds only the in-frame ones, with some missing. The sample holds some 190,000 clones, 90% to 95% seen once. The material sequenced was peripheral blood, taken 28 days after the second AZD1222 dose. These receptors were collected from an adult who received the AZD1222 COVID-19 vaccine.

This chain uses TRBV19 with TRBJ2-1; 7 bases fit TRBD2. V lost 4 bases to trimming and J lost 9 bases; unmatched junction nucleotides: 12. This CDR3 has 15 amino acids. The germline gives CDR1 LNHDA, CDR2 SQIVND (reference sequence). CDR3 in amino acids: CASSTSIAGSGEQFF. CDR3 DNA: TGTGCCAGTAGTACCAGCATAGCGGGCAGTGGTGAGCAGTTCTTC.

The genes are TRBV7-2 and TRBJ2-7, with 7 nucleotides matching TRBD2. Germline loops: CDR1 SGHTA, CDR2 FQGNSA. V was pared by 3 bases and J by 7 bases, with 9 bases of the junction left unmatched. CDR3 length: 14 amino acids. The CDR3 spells CASSLERGVGEQYF. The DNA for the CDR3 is TGTGCCAGCAGCTTGGAGCGGGGAGTTGGGGAGCAGTACTTC. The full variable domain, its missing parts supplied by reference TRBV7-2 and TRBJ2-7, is GAGVSQSPSNKVTEKGKDVELRCDPISGHTALYWYRQSLGQGLEFLIYFQGNSAPDKSGLPSDRFSAERTGGSVSTLTIQRTQQEDSAVYLCASSLERGVGEQYFGPGTRLTVT.

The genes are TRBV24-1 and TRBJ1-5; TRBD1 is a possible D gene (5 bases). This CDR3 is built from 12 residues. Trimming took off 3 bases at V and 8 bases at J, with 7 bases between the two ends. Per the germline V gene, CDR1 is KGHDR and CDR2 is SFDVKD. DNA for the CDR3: TGTGCCACCAGTGATCAGGGTAAGCCCCAGCATTTT. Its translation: CATSDQGKPQHF.

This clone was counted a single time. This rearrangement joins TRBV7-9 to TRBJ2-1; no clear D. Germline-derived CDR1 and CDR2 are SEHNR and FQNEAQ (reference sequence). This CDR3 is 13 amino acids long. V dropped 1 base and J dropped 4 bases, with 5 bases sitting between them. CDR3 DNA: TGTGCCAGCAGCTTAGGGATTTACAATGAGCAGTTCTTC. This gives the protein CASSLGIYNEQFF.

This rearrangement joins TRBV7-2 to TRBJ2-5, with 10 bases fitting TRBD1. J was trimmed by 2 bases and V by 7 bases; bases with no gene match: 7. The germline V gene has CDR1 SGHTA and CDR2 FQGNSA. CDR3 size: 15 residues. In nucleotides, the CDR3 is TGTGCCAGCACCAGGGACAGGGGTCCTCAAGAGACCCAGTACTTC. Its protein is CASTRDRGPQETQYF.

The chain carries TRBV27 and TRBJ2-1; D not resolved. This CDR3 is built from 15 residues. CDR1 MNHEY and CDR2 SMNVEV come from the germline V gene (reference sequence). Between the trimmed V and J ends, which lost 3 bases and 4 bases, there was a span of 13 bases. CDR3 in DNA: TGTGCCAGCAGTTTGCTTACTACCGAATACAATGAGCAGTTCTTC. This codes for CASSLLTTEYNEQFF.

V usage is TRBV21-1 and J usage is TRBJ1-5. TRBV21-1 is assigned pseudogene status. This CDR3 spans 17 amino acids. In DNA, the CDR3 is TGTGCCAGCAGCCACCGGACGGGGGCAAAGAATGGTCAGCCCCAGCATTTT. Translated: CASSHRTGAKNGQPQHF.

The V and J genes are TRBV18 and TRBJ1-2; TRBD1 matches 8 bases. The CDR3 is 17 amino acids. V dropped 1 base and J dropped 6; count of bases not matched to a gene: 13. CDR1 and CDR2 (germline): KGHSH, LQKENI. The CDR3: CASSPRWVDRGKDGYTF. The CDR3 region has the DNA TGTGCCAGCTCACCACGTTGGGTTGACAGGGGAAAGGATGGCTACACCTTC. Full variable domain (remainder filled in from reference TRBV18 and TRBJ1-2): NAGVMQNPRHLVRRRGQEARLRCSPMKGHSHVYWYRQLPEEGLKFMVYLQKENIIDESGMPKERFSAEFPKEGPSILRIQQVVRGDSAAYFCASSPRWVDRGKDGYTFGSGTRLTVV.

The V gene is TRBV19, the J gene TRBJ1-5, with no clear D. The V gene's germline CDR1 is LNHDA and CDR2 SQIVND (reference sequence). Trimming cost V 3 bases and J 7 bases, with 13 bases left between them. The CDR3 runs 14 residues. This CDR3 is CASSMGGSFQPQHF. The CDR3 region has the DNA TGTGCCAGTAGTATGGGAGGCTCGTTCCAGCCCCAGCATTTT. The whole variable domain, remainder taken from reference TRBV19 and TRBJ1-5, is DGGITQSPKYLFRKEGQNVTLSCEQNLNHDAMYWYRQDPGQGLRLIYYSQIVNDFQKGDIAEGYSVSREKKESFPLTVTSAQKNPTAFYLCASSMGGSFQPQHFGDGTRLSIL.

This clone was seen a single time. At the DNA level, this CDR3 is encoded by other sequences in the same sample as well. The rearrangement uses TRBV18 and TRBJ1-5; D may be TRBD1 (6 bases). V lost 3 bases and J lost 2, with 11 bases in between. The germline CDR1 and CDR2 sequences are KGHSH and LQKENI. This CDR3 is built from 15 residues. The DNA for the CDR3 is TGTGCCAGCTCACCTGGGGGGGCAGGCAATCAGCCCCAGCATTTT. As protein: CASSPGGAGNQPQHF.

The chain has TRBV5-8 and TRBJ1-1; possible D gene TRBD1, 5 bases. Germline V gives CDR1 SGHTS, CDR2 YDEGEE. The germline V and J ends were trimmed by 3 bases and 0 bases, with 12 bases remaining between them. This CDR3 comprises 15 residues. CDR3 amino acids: CASSWGGVMNTEAFF. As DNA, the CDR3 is TGTGCCAGCAGCTGGGGGGGGGTCATGAACACTGAAGCTTTCTTT.

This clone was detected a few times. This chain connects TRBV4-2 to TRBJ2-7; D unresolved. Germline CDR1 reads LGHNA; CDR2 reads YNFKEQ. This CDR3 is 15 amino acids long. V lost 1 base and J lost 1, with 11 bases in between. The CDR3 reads CASSQGTHPSYEQYF. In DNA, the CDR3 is TGTGCCAGCAGCCAAGGGACGCACCCTTCCTACGAGCAGTACTTC.

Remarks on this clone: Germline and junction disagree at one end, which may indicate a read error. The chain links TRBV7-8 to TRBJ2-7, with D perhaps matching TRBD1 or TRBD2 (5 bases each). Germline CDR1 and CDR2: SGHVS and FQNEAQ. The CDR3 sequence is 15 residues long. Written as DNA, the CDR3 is TGTGCCAGCAGCTCCCAGCTGGGACCCTCCAACGAGCAGTACTTC. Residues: CASSSQLGPSNEQYF.

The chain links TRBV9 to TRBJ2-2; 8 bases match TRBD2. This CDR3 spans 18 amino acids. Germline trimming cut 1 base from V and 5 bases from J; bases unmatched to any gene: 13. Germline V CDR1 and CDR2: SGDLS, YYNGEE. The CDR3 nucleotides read TGTGCCAGCAGCGTACGCCCGGGGAGCGGGAGTAGAACCGGGGAGCTGTTTTTT. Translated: CASSVRPGSGSRTGELFF. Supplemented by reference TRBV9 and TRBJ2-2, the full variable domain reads DSGVTQTPKHLITATGQRVTLRCSPRSGDLSVYWYQQSLDQGLQFLIQYYNGEERAKGNILERFSAQQFPDLHSELNLSSLELGDSALYFCASSVRPGSGSRTGELFFGEGSRLTVL.

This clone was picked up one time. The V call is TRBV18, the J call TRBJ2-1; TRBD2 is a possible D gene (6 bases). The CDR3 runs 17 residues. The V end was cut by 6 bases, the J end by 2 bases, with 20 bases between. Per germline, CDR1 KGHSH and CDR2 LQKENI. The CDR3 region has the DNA TGTGCCAGCTCTCGAAATAGGGAGGAAAGAGCCTACAATGAGCAGTTCTTC. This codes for CASSRNREERAYNEQFF.

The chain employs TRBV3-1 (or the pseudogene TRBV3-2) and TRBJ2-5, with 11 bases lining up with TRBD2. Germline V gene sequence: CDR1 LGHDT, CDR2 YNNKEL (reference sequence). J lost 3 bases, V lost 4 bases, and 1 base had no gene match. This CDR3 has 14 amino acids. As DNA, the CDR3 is TGTGCCAGCAGCCCGGGACTAGCGGAAGAGACCCAGTACTTC. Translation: CASSPGLAEETQYF.

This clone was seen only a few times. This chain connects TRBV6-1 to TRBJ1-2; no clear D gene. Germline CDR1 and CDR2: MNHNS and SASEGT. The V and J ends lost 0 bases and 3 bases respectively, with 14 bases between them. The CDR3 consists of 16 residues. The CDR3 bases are TGTGCCAGCAGTGAAGCTTCTTTAGGAACTTACTATGGCTACACCTTC. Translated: CASSEASLGTYYGYTF.

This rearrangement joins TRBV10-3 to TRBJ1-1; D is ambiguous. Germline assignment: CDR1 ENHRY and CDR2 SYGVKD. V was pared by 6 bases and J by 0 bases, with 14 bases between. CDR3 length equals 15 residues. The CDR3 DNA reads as TGTGCCATCAGGGGCGACCTTCCTTTGAACACTGAAGCTTTCTTT. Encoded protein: CAIRGDLPLNTEAFF.

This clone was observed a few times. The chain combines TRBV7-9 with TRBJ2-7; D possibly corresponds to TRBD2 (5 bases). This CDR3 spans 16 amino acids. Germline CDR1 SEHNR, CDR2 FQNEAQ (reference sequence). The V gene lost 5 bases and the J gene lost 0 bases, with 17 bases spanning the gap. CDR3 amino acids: CASSQRTSPYSYEQYF. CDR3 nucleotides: TGTGCCAGCAGCCAGAGAACTAGTCCTTACTCCTACGAGCAGTACTTC.

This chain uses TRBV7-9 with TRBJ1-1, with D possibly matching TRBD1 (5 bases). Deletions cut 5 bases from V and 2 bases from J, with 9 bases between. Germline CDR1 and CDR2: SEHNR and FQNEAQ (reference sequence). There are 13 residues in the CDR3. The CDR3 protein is CASSQDRNTEAFF. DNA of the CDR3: TGTGCCAGCAGCCAAGACAGAAACACTGAAGCTTTCTTT. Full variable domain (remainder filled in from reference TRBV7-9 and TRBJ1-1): DTGVSQNPRHKITKRGQNVTFRCDPISEHNRLYWYRQTLGQGPEFLTYFQNEAQLEKSRLLSDRFSAERPKGSFSTLEIQRTEQGDSAMYLCASSQDRNTEAFFGQGTRLTVV.

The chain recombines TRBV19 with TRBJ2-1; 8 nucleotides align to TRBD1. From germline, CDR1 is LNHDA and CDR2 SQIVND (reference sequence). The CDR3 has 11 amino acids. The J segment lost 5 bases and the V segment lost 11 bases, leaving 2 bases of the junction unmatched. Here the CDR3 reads CAWTGNNEQFF. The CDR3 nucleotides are TGTGCCTGGACAGGGAACAATGAGCAGTTCTTC.

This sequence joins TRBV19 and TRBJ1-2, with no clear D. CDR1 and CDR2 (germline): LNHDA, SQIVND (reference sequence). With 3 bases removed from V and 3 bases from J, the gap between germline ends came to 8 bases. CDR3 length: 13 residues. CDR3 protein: CASSIAGYYGYTF. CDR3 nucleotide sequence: TGTGCCAGTAGTATTGCAGGCTACTATGGCTACACCTTC.

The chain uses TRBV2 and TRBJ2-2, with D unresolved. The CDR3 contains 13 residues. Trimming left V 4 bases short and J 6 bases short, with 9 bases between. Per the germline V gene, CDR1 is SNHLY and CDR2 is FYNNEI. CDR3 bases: TGTGCCAGCAGTGGTGCTCGGGCCGGGGAGCTGTTTTTT. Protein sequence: CASSGARAGELFF.

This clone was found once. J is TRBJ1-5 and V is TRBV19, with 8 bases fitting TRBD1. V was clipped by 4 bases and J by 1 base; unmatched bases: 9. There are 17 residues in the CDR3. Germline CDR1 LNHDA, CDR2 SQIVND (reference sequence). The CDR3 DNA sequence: TGTGCCAGTAGTACAGGACAGGGCGCGGTCAGCAATCAGCCCCAGCATTTT. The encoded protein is CASSTGQGAVSNQPQHF.

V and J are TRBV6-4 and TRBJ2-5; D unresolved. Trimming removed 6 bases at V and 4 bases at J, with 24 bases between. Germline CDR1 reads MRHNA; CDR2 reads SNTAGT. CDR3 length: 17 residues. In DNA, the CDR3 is TGTGCCAGCAGCAAAAAGGGAAGTGGCCAAAACGGAGAGACCCAGTACTTC. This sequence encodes CASSKKGSGQNGETQYF.